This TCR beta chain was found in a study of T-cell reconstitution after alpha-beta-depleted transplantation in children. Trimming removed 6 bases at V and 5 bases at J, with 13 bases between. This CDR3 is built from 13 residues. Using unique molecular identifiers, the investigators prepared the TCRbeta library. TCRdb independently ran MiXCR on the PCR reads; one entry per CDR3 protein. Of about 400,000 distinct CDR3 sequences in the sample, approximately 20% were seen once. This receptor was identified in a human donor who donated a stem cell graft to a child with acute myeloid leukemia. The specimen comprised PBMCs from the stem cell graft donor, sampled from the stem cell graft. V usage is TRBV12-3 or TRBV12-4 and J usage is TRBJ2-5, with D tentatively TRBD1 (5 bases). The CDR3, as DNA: TGTGCCAGCAGCGATCTAGGGGCTGAGACCCAGTACTTC. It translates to CASSDLGAETQYF.